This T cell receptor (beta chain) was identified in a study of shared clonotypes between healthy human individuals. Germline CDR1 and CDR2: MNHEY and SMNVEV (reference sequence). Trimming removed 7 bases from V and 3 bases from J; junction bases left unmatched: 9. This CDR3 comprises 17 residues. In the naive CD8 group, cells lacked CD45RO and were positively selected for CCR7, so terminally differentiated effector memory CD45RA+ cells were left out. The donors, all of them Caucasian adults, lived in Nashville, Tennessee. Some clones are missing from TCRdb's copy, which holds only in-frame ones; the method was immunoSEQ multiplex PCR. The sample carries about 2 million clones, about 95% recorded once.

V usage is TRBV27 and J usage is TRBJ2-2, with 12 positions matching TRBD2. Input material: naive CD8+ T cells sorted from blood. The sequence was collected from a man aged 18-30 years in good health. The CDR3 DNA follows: TGTGCCAGCAAACCCTCTAGCGGGAGGGCCGACACCGGGGAGCTGTTTTTT. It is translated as CASKPSSGRADTGELFF.